What follows describes a single T cell receptor (beta chain). This clonotype was seen only a few times. Its antigen has not been determined. No much larger clonotype is one base removed from it; base qualities were not supplied. The TCR beta CDR3 regions were amplified from the RNA transcripts. The TCR CDR3 was subjected to a first round of RT-PCR using the HTBI primer set and the Qiagen OneStep RT-PCR kit. The libraries were constructed in a second round of multiplex PCR and then size-selected and purified. Paired-end sequencing of the libraries was performed with 100 bp reads on an Illumina HiSeq2000. Regarding the original processing steps: SOAPnuke was used to process the raw data, with reads discarded if the reads contained adapters or uncalled bases, had a mean Phred below 15, or lacked an exact constant-primer or identifier match. COPE v1.2.5 was used to merge high-quality paired reads, and clonotypes were defined as unique nucleotide sequences. MiTCR v1.1 was used to align clonotypes to the IMGT TRBV, TRBD and TRBJ reference segments. The analysis included only V-J combinations with a frequency above 0.0001, which together covered approximately 99% of the repertoires. The TCS score was defined as the ratio of F50 (clonal expansion) to E x V (chaos), calculated using BLOSUM62-based TCRdist between CDR3 peptides within each V-J. Welch's t-statistics and random forest reduced some 510 V-J features to 10 to 15, which were used in a naive Bayes classifier (R e1071). Clones were called with MiXCR by TCRdb after fastp trimmed the public reads at Q25, and only in-frame beta chains were retained. Entries are consolidated by CDR3 protein sequence, retaining the most common genes and DNA. The authors' filters were not applied to this entry. The sample yields hundreds of thousands of distinct CDR3 sequences; less than 25% were counted once. The top ten clonotypes cover 30% to 40% of the sample.

The CDR3, from cysteine to phenylalanine, totals 15 residues. The CDR3 DNA has 45 bases and is translated from base 1. The germline V end is reduced by 7 bases and the J end by 1 base; junction bases left unmatched: 6. CDR1 is given as MNHNS and CDR2 as SASEGT, both from the germline V gene. These data belong to a study of T cells in Graves' hyperthyroidism and ophthalmopathy (dated by TCRdb to about 2019). The study in broad terms: Peripheral blood samples were taken at initial diagnosis, before any treatment was given. TCR V-J signatures able to tell the groups apart were searched for in a discovery cohort of approximately 95 patients, of whom 40 to 45 had Graves' ophthalmopathy and 57 had stable Graves' hyperthyroidism. Whether ophthalmopathy could be predicted prospectively was tested in an independent validation cohort made up of fewer than 20 hyperthyroidism patients plus 17 patients who later progressed to ophthalmopathy. The approximately 90 discovery patients were divided at random into training and test sets in a 7:3 ratio. Thyroid tissue and blood T-cell repertoires from about six Graves' hyperthyroidism patients were also compared in the study. After blood sampling, hyperthyroidism patients were treated with methimazole at a starting dose of 30 mg daily, and ophthalmopathy patients were treated with high-dose intravenous methylprednisolone. The paper reports TCR Vbeta CDR3 sequencing of 135 peripheral blood samples: approximately 43 ophthalmopathy, fewer than 80 hyperthyroidism and 17 progressor patients.

In the ophthalmopathy patients, disease was moderately to severely active, with a Clinical Activity Score of 3 or more, a NOSPECS grade of 4 or more, and a duration of less than 3 months. Any patient with an uncontrolled infection, another autoimmune disease, pregnancy or lactation was excluded. Diagnoses were established on the basis of clinical symptoms, serum thyroxine and TRAb, thyroid ultrasound, and orbital computed tomography. PBMCs were separated from 7.5 to 10 ml of fresh peripheral blood using Ficoll-Paque density gradient centrifugation. Total RNA was extracted with Trizol reagent, and quality was checked on an Agilent 2100 Bioanalyzer. Summary of the overall study and its limitations: A model built on a 13 V-J signature distinguished ophthalmopathy from stable hyperthyroidism, reaching roughly 88% sensitivity and about 81% specificity in cross-validation and 80%/75% in testing. In validation, progression to ophthalmopathy was predicted by the model with 70% to 71% sensitivity and 72% to 85% specificity, a median of approximately 6.5 months before onset. Blood samples also contained most of the expanded thyroid clonotypes (frequency above 0.001), which suggests that blood repertoires may reflect thyroid immune responses. Sample size was not statistically predetermined, and blinding of investigators to group allocation was not performed.

This TCR was sampled from a man aged 25 to 40 with Graves' ophthalmopathy. Sequencing was done on a sample of blood. The V and J segments used are TRBV6-1 and TRBJ2-2; 7 of the junction bases match TRBD1. The base sequence is TGTGCCAGCAACCGACAGGGAATGAACACCGGGGAGCTGTTTTTT. The translation is CASNRQGMNTGELFF.